This T cell receptor (beta chain) was identified during a study of blood T cells in healthy people across ages. General study findings and limits: Considered underestimates were the diversity estimates obtained from one million T cells. There were more naive CD4+ cells and higher diversity in long-lived donors than in aged donors.

The CDR3 runs to 17 residues. Per the germline V gene, CDR1 is SGHTA and CDR2 is FQGTGA. The V and J ends lost 1 base and 5 bases, in that order; junction bases with no gene match: 10. This clonotype was counted only a few times. Its antigen is as yet unknown. In terms of origin and age, donors were healthy Caucasian individuals from Russia aged about 6 to 90. With a J-beta primer mix and a sample-barcoded 5' primer, a second PCR ran roughly 6 to 11 cycles. From each sample, at least 3 million paired-end reads containing CDR3 were obtained. Via MiXCR, TCRdb re-called the 5' RACE reads, giving one row per CDR3 protein. The sample consists of some 880,000 distinct CDR3 sequences, around 36% of them appearing once.

The rearrangement links TRBV7-3 to TRBJ2-1; 8 bases line up with TRBD2. The sequencing input was blood. The TCR was taken from a man aged 18 to 29 in good health. The CDR3, as DNA: TGTGCCAGCAGCTTAAGCCAGCCCGGGACTAGGGACAATGAGCAGTTCTTC. Its translation: CASSLSQPGTRDNEQFF.